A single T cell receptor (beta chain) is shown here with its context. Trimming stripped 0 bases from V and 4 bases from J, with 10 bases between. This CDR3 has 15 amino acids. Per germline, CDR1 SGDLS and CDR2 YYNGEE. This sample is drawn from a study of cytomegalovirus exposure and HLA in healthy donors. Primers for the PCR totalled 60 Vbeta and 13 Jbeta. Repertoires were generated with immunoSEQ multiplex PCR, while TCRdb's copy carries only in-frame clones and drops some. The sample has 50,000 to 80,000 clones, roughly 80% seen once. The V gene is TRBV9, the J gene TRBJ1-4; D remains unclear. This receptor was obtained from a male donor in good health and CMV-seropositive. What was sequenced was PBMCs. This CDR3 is CASSVGGRLNEKLFF. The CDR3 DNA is TGTGCCAGCAGCGTAGGTGGCAGACTTAATGAAAAACTGTTTTTT.